This is a list of T cell receptor beta chains from one sample in a study of OX40 agonist ivuxolimab in advanced cancers. The data were produced by immunoSEQ multiplex PCR, yet TCRdb's version contains in-frame clones alone and is incomplete. The sample holds approximately 70,000 clones; roughly four fifths are singletons and the top ten take about 0.4%. The source material was CD4+ or CD8+ T cells sorted from blood, sampled in a trial of the OX40 agonist ivuxolimab. The receptors here all came from an adult with an advanced solid tumor such as melanoma, head and neck, liver or kidney cancer. The CDR3 runs from the conserved cysteine through the conserved F or W. The D gene is left open where the match is weak. Not all rows give a size; the values are once, few, many and, for expanded clones, a class.

clone_size d_call j_call v_call cdr3_nt cdr3_aa
once TRBD1 TRBJ1-1 TRBV28 TGTGCCAGCAGGGCCTTGACAGGGGCGAACACTGAAGCTTTCTTT CASRALTGANTEAFF
. TRBD2 TRBJ2-5 TRBV10-3 TGTGCCACCGGGGGGACTAGCGGGTACCAAGAGACCCAGTACTTC CATGGTSGYQETQYF
. . TRBJ2-2 TRBV7-8 TGTGCCAGCAGCTCATCGACAGGGAGGGGCGGGGAGCTGTTTTTT CASSSSTGRGGELFF
. . TRBJ2-3 TRBV6-5 TGTGCCAGCACTCCGGTATCAGGGCCCACAGATACGCAGTATTTT CASTPVSGPTDTQYF
once TRBD2 TRBJ2-5 TRBV5-5 TGTGCCAGCAGCTTGGGGTTGACTAGCGGACAAGAGACCCAGTACTTC CASSLGLTSGQETQYF
. . TRBJ2-5 TRBV5-4 TGTGCCAGCAGCTTGTCCACCTCGGAGACCCAGTACTTC CASSLSTSETQYF
. . TRBJ2-5 TRBV28 TGTGCCAGCAGCCGCAGGAGACAAGAGACCCAGTACTTC CASSRRRQETQYF
. TRBD1 TRBJ1-3 TRBV5-4 TGTGCCAGCAGCTGGACAGGGAGGACTGGAAACACCATATATTTT CASSWTGRTGNTIYF
. TRBD2 TRBJ2-2 TRBV27 TGTGCCAGCAAAACTAGCGGGGGGGTGGCCGGGGAGCTGTTTTTT CASKTSGGVAGELFF
. . TRBJ1-3 TRBV7-3 TGTGCCAGCAGCTTATGGGCCTCCGGCGGGAACACCATATATTTT CASSLWASGGNTIYF
. . TRBJ1-6 TRBV7-2 TGTGCCAGCAGCCCTCAACGTAATTCACCCCTCCACTTT CASSPQRNSPLHF
. . TRBJ1-2 TRBV7-9 TGTGCCAGTGACTATGGCTACACCTTC CASDYGYTF
once . TRBJ1-4 TRBV19 TGTGCCAGTAGTATAGGATCGACAGAAAAACTGTTTTTT CASSIGSTEKLFF
few . TRBJ1-2 TRBV27 TGTGCCAGACTCTTGGGACCGTATGGCTACACCTTC CARLLGPYGYTF
. . TRBJ2-6 TRBV6-5 TGTGCCAGCAGTTACGGACAACTCTCTGGGGCCAACGTCCTGACTTTC CASSYGQLSGANVLTF
. . TRBJ1-1 TRBV7-3 TGTGCCAGCAGTTCCCGGCAGGGTGGCACTGAAGCTTTCTTT CASSSRQGGTEAFF
. TRBD1 TRBJ1-1 TRBV7-9 TGTGCCAGCAGCTTAGGTGACAGGGATATTTCTGAAGCTTTCTTT CASSLGDRDISEAFF
once . TRBJ1-5 TRBV30 TGTGCCTGGAGTGGAGGTCTGAATAGCAATCAGCCCCAGCATTTT CAWSGGLNSNQPQHF
. . TRBJ2-7 TRBV19 TGTGCCAGTAGTATAATGTACGGCGGGACCAAATCCGAGCAGTACTTC CASSIMYGGTKSEQYF
. . TRBJ2-1 TRBV28 TGTGCCAGCAGACCCACGACCGAATACAATGAGCAGTTCTTC CASRPTTEYNEQFF
. . TRBJ1-6 TRBV5-1 TGCGCCAGCAGCTTTACCTCAGTTAGTAATTCACCCCTCCACTTT CASSFTSVSNSPLHF
. TRBD1 TRBJ2-1 TRBV2 TGTGCCAGCAGCCCCGGGGACAGGGACTACAATGAGCAGTTCTTC CASSPGDRDYNEQFF